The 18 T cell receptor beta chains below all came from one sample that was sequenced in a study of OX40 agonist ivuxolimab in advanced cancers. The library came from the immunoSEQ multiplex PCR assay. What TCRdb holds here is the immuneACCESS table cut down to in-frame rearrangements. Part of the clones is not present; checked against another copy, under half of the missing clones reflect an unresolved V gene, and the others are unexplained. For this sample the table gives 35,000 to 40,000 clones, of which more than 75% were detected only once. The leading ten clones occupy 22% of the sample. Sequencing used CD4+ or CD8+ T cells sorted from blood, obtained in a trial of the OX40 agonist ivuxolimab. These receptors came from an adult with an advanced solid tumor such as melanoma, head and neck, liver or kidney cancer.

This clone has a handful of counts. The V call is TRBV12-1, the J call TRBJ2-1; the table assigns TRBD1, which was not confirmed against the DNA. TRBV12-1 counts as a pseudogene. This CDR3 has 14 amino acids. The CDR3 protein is CASPPGLGGNEQFF. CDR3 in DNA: TGTGCCAGCCCCCCAGGGCTCGGTGGAAATGAGCAGTTCTTC.

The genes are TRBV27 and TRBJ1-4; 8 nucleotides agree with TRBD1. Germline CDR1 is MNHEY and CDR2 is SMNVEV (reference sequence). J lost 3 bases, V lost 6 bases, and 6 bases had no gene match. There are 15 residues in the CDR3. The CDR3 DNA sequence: TGTGCCAGCAGACCCCCACAGGGGGCTAATGAAAAACTGTTTTTT. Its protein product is CASRPPQGANEKLFF.

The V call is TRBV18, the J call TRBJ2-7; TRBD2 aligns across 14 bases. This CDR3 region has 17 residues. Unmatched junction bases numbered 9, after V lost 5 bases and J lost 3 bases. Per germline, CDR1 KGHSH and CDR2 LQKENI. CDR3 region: CASSAGLAGGTFYEQYF. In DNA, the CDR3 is TGTGCCAGCTCAGCTGGACTAGCGGGGGGAACTTTCTACGAGCAGTACTTC.

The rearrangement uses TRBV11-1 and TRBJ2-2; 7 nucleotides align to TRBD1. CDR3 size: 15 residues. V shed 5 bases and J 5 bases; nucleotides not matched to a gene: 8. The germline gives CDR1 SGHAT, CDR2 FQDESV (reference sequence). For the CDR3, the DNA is TGTGCCAGCAGCCCACAAAGGGGGCGGACCGGGGAGCTGTTTTTT. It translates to CASSPQRGRTGELFF.

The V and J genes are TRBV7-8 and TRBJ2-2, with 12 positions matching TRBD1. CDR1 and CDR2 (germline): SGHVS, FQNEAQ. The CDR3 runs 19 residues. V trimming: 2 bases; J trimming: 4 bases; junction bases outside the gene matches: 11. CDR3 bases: TGTGCCAGCAGCTTAAGGGGGACAGGGGGCCCTCTATCCACCGGGGAGCTGTTTTTT. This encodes CASSLRGTGGPLSTGELFF.

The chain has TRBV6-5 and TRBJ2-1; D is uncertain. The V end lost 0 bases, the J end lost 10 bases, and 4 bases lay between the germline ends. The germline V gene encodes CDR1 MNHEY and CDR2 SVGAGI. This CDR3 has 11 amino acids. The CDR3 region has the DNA TGTGCCAGCAGTTACTCGTACGAGCAGTTCTTC. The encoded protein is CASSYSYEQFF.

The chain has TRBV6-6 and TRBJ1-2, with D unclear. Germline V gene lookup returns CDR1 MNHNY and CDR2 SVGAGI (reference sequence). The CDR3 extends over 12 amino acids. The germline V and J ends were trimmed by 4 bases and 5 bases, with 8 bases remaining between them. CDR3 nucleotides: TGTGCCAGCAGTTCACCCGGGTATGGCTACACCTTC. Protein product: CASSSPGYGYTF.

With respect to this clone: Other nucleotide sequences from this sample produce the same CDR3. The CDR3 nucleotides read TGTGCCAGTAGTATAGTTGGACATAGAGATGAAAAACTGTTTTTT. It is translated as CASSIVGHRDEKLFF. V usage is TRBV19 and J usage is TRBJ1-4, with a weak D call TRBD1 (5 bases). CDR3 size: 15 residues. V lost 1 base to trimming and J lost 6 bases, with 12 bases between them. Germline CDR1 and CDR2: LNHDA and SQIVND (reference sequence).

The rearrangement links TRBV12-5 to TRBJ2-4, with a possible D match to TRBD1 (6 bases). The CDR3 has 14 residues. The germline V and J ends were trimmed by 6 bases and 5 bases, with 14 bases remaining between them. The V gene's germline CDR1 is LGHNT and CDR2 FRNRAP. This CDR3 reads CASGSSDRENIQYF. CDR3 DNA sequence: TGTGCTAGTGGCTCATCGGACAGAGAAAACATTCAGTACTTC.

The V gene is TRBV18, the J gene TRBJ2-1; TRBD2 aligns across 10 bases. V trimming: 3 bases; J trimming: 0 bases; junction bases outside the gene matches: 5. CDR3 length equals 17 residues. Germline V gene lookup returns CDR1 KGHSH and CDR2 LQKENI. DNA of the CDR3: TGTGCCAGCTCACCTACACTAGCGGGGAGCTCCTACAATGAGCAGTTCTTC. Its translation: CASSPTLAGSSYNEQFF.

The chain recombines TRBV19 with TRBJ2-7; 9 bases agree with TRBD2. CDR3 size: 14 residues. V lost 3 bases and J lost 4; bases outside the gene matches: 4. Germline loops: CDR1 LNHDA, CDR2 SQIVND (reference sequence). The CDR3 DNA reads TGTGCCAGTAGTATTGCGGGGGGGGTGTACGAGCAGTACTTC. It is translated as CASSIAGGVYEQYF.

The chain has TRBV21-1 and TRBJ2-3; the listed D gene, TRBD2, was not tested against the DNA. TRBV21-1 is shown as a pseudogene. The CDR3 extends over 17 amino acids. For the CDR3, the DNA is TGTGCCAGCAGCAAAATCCCACTAGCGGATATCACAGATACGCAGTATTTT. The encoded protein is CASSKIPLADITDTQYF.

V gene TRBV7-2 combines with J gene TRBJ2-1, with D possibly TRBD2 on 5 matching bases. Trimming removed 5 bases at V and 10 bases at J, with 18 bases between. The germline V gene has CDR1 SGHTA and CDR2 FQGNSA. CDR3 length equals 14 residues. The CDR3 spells CASSPQAPSQEQFF. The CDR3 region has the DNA TGTGCCAGCAGCCCCCAGGCGCCTAGCCAGGAGCAGTTCTTC.

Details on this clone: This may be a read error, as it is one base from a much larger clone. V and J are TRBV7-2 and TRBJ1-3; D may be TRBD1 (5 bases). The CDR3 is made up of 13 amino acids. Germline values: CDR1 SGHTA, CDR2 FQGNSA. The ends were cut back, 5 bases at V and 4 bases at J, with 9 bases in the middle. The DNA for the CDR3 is TGTGCCAGCAGCGGGGGGACCGGAAACACCATATATTTT. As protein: CASSGGTGNTIYF.

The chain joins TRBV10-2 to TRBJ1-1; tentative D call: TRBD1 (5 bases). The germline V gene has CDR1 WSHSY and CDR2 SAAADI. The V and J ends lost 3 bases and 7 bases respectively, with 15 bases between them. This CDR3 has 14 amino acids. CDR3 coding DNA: TGCGCCAGCAGTGAATCCGCGCGGCAGGGTGAAGCTTTCTTT. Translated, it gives CASSESARQGEAFF.

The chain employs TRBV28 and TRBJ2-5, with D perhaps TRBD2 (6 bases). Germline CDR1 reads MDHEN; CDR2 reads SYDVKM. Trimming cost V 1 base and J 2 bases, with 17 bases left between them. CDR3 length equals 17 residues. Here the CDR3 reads CASSLSPGLAIQETQYF. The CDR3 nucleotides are TGTGCCAGCAGTTTATCCCCCGGTCTAGCGATTCAAGAGACCCAGTACTTC.

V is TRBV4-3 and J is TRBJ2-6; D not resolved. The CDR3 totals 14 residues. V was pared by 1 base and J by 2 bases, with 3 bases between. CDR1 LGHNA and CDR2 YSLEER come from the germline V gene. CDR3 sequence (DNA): TGCGCCAGCAGCCAAGCGACTGGGGCCAACGTCCTGACTTTC. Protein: CASSQATGANVLTF.

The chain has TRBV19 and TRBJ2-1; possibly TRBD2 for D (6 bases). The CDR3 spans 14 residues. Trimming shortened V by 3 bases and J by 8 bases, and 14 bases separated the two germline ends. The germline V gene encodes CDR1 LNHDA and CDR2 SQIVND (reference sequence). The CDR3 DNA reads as TGTGCCAGTAGTATCCGGTTAGCGGACGATGAGCAGTTCTTC. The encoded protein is CASSIRLADDEQFF.